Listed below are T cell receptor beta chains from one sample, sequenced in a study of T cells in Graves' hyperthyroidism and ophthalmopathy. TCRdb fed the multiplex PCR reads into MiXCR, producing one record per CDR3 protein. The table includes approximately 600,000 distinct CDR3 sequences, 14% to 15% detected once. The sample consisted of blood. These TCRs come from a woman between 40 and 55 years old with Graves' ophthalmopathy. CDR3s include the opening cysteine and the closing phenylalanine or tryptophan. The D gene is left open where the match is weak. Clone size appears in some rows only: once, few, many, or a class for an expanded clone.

cdr3_aa: CASSGDYQQETQYF
cdr3_nt: TGTGCCAGCAGTGGGGACTATCAACAAGAGACCCAGTACTTC
d_call: TRBD2
j_call: TRBJ2-5
v_call: TRBV12-3/TRBV12-4
clone_size: many

cdr3_aa: CSVEIVVTGELFF
cdr3_nt: TGCAGCGTTGAAATAGTAGTGACCGGGGAGCTGTTTTTT
d_call: NA
j_call: TRBJ2-2
v_call: TRBV29-1
clone_size: many

cdr3_aa: CASRQAGSTDTQYF
cdr3_nt: TGTGCCAGCAGACAAGCGGGAAGCACAGATACGCAGTATTTT
d_call: TRBD2
j_call: TRBJ2-3
v_call: TRBV6-2/TRBV6-3
clone_size: many

cdr3_aa: CASSPARSYYEQYF
cdr3_nt: TGTGCCAGCAGTCCCGCCCGGTCCTATTACGAGCAGTACTTC
d_call: NA
j_call: TRBJ2-7
v_call: TRBV27
clone_size: few

cdr3_aa: CSARNRDWGTGELFF
cdr3_nt: TGCAGTGCTAGGAACCGGGACTGGGGCACCGGGGAGCTGTTTTTT
d_call: NA
j_call: TRBJ2-2
v_call: TRBV20-1
clone_size: few

cdr3_aa: CASSRQGSMAYEQYF
cdr3_nt: TGTGCCAGCAGTCGACAGGGGTCCATGGCCTACGAGCAGTACTTC
d_call: TRBD1
j_call: TRBJ2-7
v_call: TRBV12-3/TRBV12-4
clone_size: many

cdr3_aa: CASSPAQALSDEQYF
cdr3_nt: TGTGCCAGCTCACCCGCCCAGGCCCTATCGGACGAGCAGTACTTC
d_call: NA
j_call: TRBJ2-7
v_call: TRBV18
clone_size: NA

cdr3_aa: CATSRVRDAGPGYEQYF
cdr3_nt: TGTGCCACCAGCAGAGTAAGGGACGCAGGGCCAGGGTACGAGCAGTACTTC
d_call: NA
j_call: TRBJ2-7
v_call: TRBV15
clone_size: many

cdr3_aa: CASSQRPGELFF
cdr3_nt: TGTGCCAGCAGCCAGAGACCCGGGGAGCTGTTTTTT
d_call: NA
j_call: TRBJ2-2
v_call: TRBV7-8
clone_size: many

cdr3_aa: CASRRLLNTGELFF
cdr3_nt: TGCGCCAGCAGGCGACTGCTCAACACCGGGGAGCTGTTTTTT
d_call: NA
j_call: TRBJ2-2
v_call: TRBV5-1
clone_size: many

cdr3_aa: CATSRDVWREQYF
cdr3_nt: TGTGCCACCAGCAGAGATGTATGGAGAGAGCAGTACTTC
d_call: NA
j_call: TRBJ2-7
v_call: TRBV15
clone_size: many

cdr3_aa: CASSLDGGQHNQPQHF
cdr3_nt: TGTGCCAGCAGCTTAGACGGAGGGCAGCACAATCAGCCCCAGCATTTT
d_call: NA
j_call: TRBJ1-5
v_call: TRBV11-2
clone_size: many

cdr3_aa: CASRWGNQPQHF
cdr3_nt: TGTGCCAGCAGGTGGGGTAATCAGCCCCAGCATTTT
d_call: NA
j_call: TRBJ1-5
v_call: TRBV12-3/TRBV12-4
clone_size: many

cdr3_aa: CAISDQAKANVLTF
cdr3_nt: TGTGCCATCAGTGATCAGGCTAAGGCCAACGTCCTGACTTTC
d_call: NA
j_call: TRBJ2-6
v_call: TRBV10-3
clone_size: few

cdr3_aa: CASSLWTSAGELFF
cdr3_nt: TGTGCCAGCAGTTTATGGACTAGCGCCGGGGAGCTGTTTTTT
d_call: TRBD2
j_call: TRBJ2-2
v_call: TRBV28
clone_size: many

cdr3_aa: CSARQLERTGELFF
cdr3_nt: TGCAGTGCTAGACAACTAGAGCGCACCGGGGAGCTGTTTTTT
d_call: NA
j_call: TRBJ2-2
v_call: TRBV20-1
clone_size: many

cdr3_aa: CASSLGPGLSDSAQHF
cdr3_nt: TGCGCCAGCAGCTTGGGACCGGGACTGAGCGATTCGGCCCAGCATTTT
d_call: NA
j_call: TRBJ1-5
v_call: TRBV5-1
clone_size: many

cdr3_aa: CASTLGVEQPQHF
cdr3_nt: TGTGCCAGCACCCTGGGAGTGGAACAGCCCCAGCATTTT
d_call: NA
j_call: TRBJ1-5
v_call: TRBV7-9
clone_size: many

cdr3_aa: CASSPLRDRGERNYGYTF
cdr3_nt: TGTGCCAGCTCACCATTACGGGACAGGGGGGAAAGGAACTATGGCTACACCTTC
d_call: TRBD1
j_call: TRBJ1-2
v_call: TRBV18
clone_size: few

cdr3_aa: CASSWDKASRSAFF
cdr3_nt: TGTGCCAGCAGCTGGGACAAAGCGTCGAGAAGTGCTTTCTTT
d_call: NA
j_call: TRBJ1-1
v_call: TRBV7-9
clone_size: many

cdr3_aa: CSALASHTTEAFF
cdr3_nt: TGCAGTGCCCTAGCGAGCCACACCACTGAAGCTTTCTTT
d_call: NA
j_call: TRBJ1-1
v_call: TRBV20-1
clone_size: few

cdr3_aa: CASSPRLAETQYF
cdr3_nt: TGTGCCAGCTCTCCCAGGTTGGCGGAGACCCAGTACTTC
d_call: NA
j_call: TRBJ2-5
v_call: TRBV13
clone_size: many

cdr3_aa: CASSGSEGGVDEQYF
cdr3_nt: TGTGCCAGCTCCGGATCAGAGGGAGGGGTCGACGAGCAGTACTTC
d_call: TRBD2
j_call: TRBJ2-7
v_call: TRBV6-5
clone_size: many

cdr3_aa: CASKPGLAEETQYF
cdr3_nt: TGTGCCAGCAAACCGGGACTAGCGGAAGAGACCCAGTACTTC
d_call: TRBD2
j_call: TRBJ2-5
v_call: TRBV12-3/TRBV12-4
clone_size: NA

cdr3_aa: CSVEEEGVGYTF
cdr3_nt: TGCAGCGTTGAAGAGGAGGGGGTAGGCTACACCTTC
d_call: NA
j_call: TRBJ1-2
v_call: TRBV29-1
clone_size: many

cdr3_aa: CASSLDLRNTGELFF
cdr3_nt: TGTGCCAGCAGCTTAGACCTCAGAAACACCGGGGAGCTGTTTTTT
d_call: NA
j_call: TRBJ2-2
v_call: TRBV11-2
clone_size: few

cdr3_aa: CASSFRGPYGCTF
cdr3_nt: TGTGCCAGCAGTTTTCGGGGACCCTATGGCTGCACCTTC
d_call: NA
j_call: TRBJ1-2
v_call: TRBV28
clone_size: few

cdr3_aa: CASSLVPGQGRETQYF
cdr3_nt: TGTGCCAGCAGCTTAGTACCGGGACAGGGGAGAGAGACCCAGTACTTC
d_call: TRBD1
j_call: TRBJ2-5
v_call: TRBV7-2
clone_size: many

cdr3_aa: CSARAQKTGQETQYF
cdr3_nt: TGCAGTGCTAGAGCCCAAAAGACAGGGCAAGAGACCCAGTACTTC
d_call: TRBD1
j_call: TRBJ2-5
v_call: TRBV20-1
clone_size: many

cdr3_aa: CASSLEGDYGYTF
cdr3_nt: TGCGCCAGCAGCTTGGAAGGCGACTATGGCTACACCTTC
d_call: NA
j_call: TRBJ1-2
v_call: TRBV5-1
clone_size: many

cdr3_aa: CATSDTGRGGEEAFF
cdr3_nt: TGTGCCACCAGTGATACCGGACGGGGAGGGGAGGAAGCTTTCTTT
d_call: NA
j_call: TRBJ1-1
v_call: TRBV24-1
clone_size: many

cdr3_aa: CSARGSVPGRIYGYTF
cdr3_nt: TGCAGTGCTAGAGGCAGTGTTCCGGGGCGGATCTATGGCTACACCTTC
d_call: NA
j_call: TRBJ1-2
v_call: TRBV20-1
clone_size: few

cdr3_aa: CASRLDRGGNYGYTF
cdr3_nt: TGCGCCAGCAGACTGGACAGGGGAGGAAACTATGGCTACACCTTC
d_call: TRBD1
j_call: TRBJ1-2
v_call: TRBV5-1
clone_size: NA

cdr3_aa: CASSPAPPGRGPQETQYF
cdr3_nt: TGTGCCAGCTCACCCGCGCCCCCAGGCAGGGGCCCCCAAGAGACCCAGTACTTC
d_call: NA
j_call: TRBJ2-5
v_call: TRBV18
clone_size: NA

cdr3_aa: CASSKISGTQETQYF
cdr3_nt: TGTGCCAGCAGTAAGATTAGCGGGACCCAAGAGACCCAGTACTTC
d_call: TRBD2
j_call: TRBJ2-5
v_call: TRBV2
clone_size: few

cdr3_aa: CASSLDREGQYF
cdr3_nt: TGCGCCAGCAGCTTGGACAGGGAGGGGCAGTACTTC
d_call: NA
j_call: TRBJ2-7
v_call: TRBV5-1
clone_size: many

cdr3_aa: CASSYGTGWDTEAFF
cdr3_nt: TGTGCCAGCAGTTACGGGACAGGGTGGGACACTGAAGCTTTCTTT
d_call: TRBD1
j_call: TRBJ1-1
v_call: TRBV12-3/TRBV12-4
clone_size: many

cdr3_aa: CASSRFGGSTGELFF
cdr3_nt: TGTGCCAGCAGTCGCTTCGGCGGGAGTACAGGGGAGCTGTTTTTT
d_call: TRBD2
j_call: TRBJ2-2
v_call: TRBV6-1
clone_size: many

cdr3_aa: CASSQIPGQANTEAFF
cdr3_nt: TGTGCCAGCAGCCAGATCCCGGGACAGGCGAACACTGAAGCTTTCTTT
d_call: TRBD1
j_call: TRBJ1-1
v_call: TRBV11-2
clone_size: many

cdr3_aa: CASSGRPNTEAFF
cdr3_nt: TGTGCCAGCAGTGGTCGACCGAACACTGAAGCTTTCTTT
d_call: NA
j_call: TRBJ1-1
v_call: TRBV2
clone_size: many

cdr3_aa: CASSLPTRAGTEAFF
cdr3_nt: TGCGCCAGCAGCCTCCCGACAAGGGCGGGAACTGAAGCTTTCTTT
d_call: NA
j_call: TRBJ1-1
v_call: TRBV4-1
clone_size: few

cdr3_aa: CSASDYSGSYEQYF
cdr3_nt: TGCAGTGCTAGCGATTATAGCGGGAGCTACGAGCAGTACTTC
d_call: TRBD2
j_call: TRBJ2-7
v_call: TRBV20-1
clone_size: many

cdr3_aa: CASSGDSSYEQYF
cdr3_nt: TGTGCCAGCAGCGGGGACTCCTCCTACGAGCAGTACTTC
d_call: NA
j_call: TRBJ2-7
v_call: TRBV28
clone_size: many

cdr3_aa: CASITGGADYGYTF
cdr3_nt: TGTGCCAGCATTACAGGGGGCGCAGACTATGGCTACACCTTC
d_call: TRBD1
j_call: TRBJ1-2
v_call: TRBV6-5
clone_size: many

cdr3_aa: CATNRVRREQYF
cdr3_nt: TGTGCCACAAACAGGGTTAGGCGCGAGCAGTACTTC
d_call: NA
j_call: TRBJ2-7
v_call: TRBV24-1
clone_size: NA

cdr3_aa: CASTPGTGEETQYF
cdr3_nt: TGCGCCAGCACCCCGGGGACCGGCGAAGAGACCCAGTACTTC
d_call: NA
j_call: TRBJ2-5
v_call: TRBV5-1
clone_size: few

cdr3_aa: CASRLGGGTYEQYF
cdr3_nt: TGTGCCAGCAGACTGGGCGGAGGGACCTACGAGCAGTACTTC
d_call: NA
j_call: TRBJ2-7
v_call: TRBV28
clone_size: few

cdr3_aa: CASSFLGQANTGELFF
cdr3_nt: TGTGCCAGCAGCTTCTTGGGACAGGCTAACACCGGGGAGCTGTTTTTT
d_call: TRBD1
j_call: TRBJ2-2
v_call: TRBV11-1
clone_size: many

cdr3_aa: CASSIQDSFGEQYF
cdr3_nt: TGTGCCAGCAGCATACAGGACAGCTTTGGCGAGCAGTACTTC
d_call: NA
j_call: TRBJ2-7
v_call: TRBV7-9
clone_size: many

cdr3_aa: CASSPGLGHVTGELFF
cdr3_nt: TGTGCCAGCAGCCCGGGCCTGGGCCACGTTACCGGGGAGCTGTTTTTT
d_call: NA
j_call: TRBJ2-2
v_call: TRBV11-2
clone_size: few

cdr3_aa: CASSLARGQIPYEQYF
cdr3_nt: TGTGCCAGCAGCTTAGCGCGGGGACAGATTCCCTACGAGCAGTACTTC
d_call: NA
j_call: TRBJ2-7
v_call: TRBV7-8
clone_size: many

cdr3_aa: CSASSDVNIQYF
cdr3_nt: TGCAGTGCTAGCAGCGACGTAAACATTCAGTACTTC
d_call: NA
j_call: TRBJ2-4
v_call: TRBV20-1
clone_size: NA

cdr3_aa: CAISESTGAANYGYTF
cdr3_nt: TGTGCCATCAGTGAGTCAACAGGGGCAGCTAACTATGGCTACACCTTC
d_call: TRBD1
j_call: TRBJ1-2
v_call: TRBV10-3
clone_size: many

cdr3_aa: CASSSLGFADTQYF
cdr3_nt: TGTGCCAGCAGTAGTCTAGGGTTCGCAGATACGCAGTATTTT
d_call: NA
j_call: TRBJ2-3
v_call: TRBV28
clone_size: few

cdr3_aa: CASSLDEGSSYEQYF
cdr3_nt: TGTGCCAGCAGCCTTGACGAGGGCAGCTCCTACGAGCAGTACTTC
d_call: NA
j_call: TRBJ2-7
v_call: TRBV7-6
clone_size: NA